This TCR beta chain is drawn from a study of patients and donors after allogeneic stem cell transplantation. TCRdb called the RT-PCR reads again in MiXCR, with one record for every CDR3 protein. The table includes approximately 90,000 distinct CDR3 sequences, approximately 5.2% detected once. Germline V CDR1 and CDR2: SGHVS, FQNEAQ. The CDR3 has 13 residues. V lost 5 bases to trimming and J lost 7 bases; unmatched junction nucleotides: 7. This sequence was found in a human donor who was either an allogeneic HSCT recipient or a stem cell or donor lymphocyte infusion donor (not recorded which). It is not recorded whose cells these are; they may come from a transplant donor. V gene TRBV7-8 combines with J gene TRBJ1-2, with 7 bases identical to TRBD1. The sequenced sample was blood, either unsorted or a sorted T cell fraction (not recorded which). CDR3: CASSQRQGGGYTF. CDR3 sequence (DNA): TGTGCCAGCAGCCAAAGGCAGGGGGGTGGCTACACCTTC.